A single sample gave rise to the 27 T cell receptor beta chains below, sequenced in a study of CD8+ T cells in alopecia areata. cDNA serving as the sequencing template came from extracted, reverse transcribed RNA. TCRdb keeps only in-frame clones here, not all; method: immunoSEQ multiplex PCR. The data show fewer than 200,000 clones, approximately 52% seen once. Treatment defined: oral pan-JAK inhibitor, 5-10 mg twice daily. Sequencing used CD4+ T cells sorted from blood, obtained between weeks 55 and 65, from a patient treated with tofacitinib. The receptors were gathered from a human donor with alopecia areata.

As DNA, the CDR3 is TGTGCCAGCAGCCAAGGGACAGGGTGGCTGGCGACAGATACGCAGTATTTT. It translates to CASSQGTGWLATDTQYF. V and J are TRBV7-9 and TRBJ2-3, with TRBD1 matching 9 bases. Germline V gives CDR1 SEHNR, CDR2 FQNEAQ (reference sequence). V lost 5 bases, J lost 3 bases, and 12 bases stayed unmatched. The CDR3 is 17 residues long.

This clone showed up many times. The V and J genes are TRBV5-1 and TRBJ1-5; D gene uncertain. CDR1 is SGHRS and CDR2 is YFSETQ in the germline V gene. The V end lost 5 bases, the J end lost 10 bases, and 16 bases lay between the germline ends. This CDR3 has 13 amino acids. The CDR3 loop is CASRDTSNGPQHF. The CDR3 nucleotides read TGCGCCAGCAGAGATACGAGTAATGGACCCCAGCATTTT.

The chain couples TRBV6-5 to TRBJ1-4; D remains unclear. The CDR3 extends over 12 amino acids. V gave up 7 bases and J gave up 5 bases, with 8 bases separating them. The germline CDR1 and CDR2 sequences are MNHEY and SVGAGI. CDR3 DNA sequence: TGTGCCAGCAAAGGATGGAATGAAAAACTGTTTTTT. Its protein is CASKGWNEKLFF.

The chain is built from TRBV5-6 and TRBJ2-1; D uncertain. V shed 1 base and J shed 4 bases, with 6 bases lying between them. The germline CDR1 and CDR2 sequences are SGHDT and YYEEEE. This CDR3 spans 13 amino acids. This CDR3 is CASSLPPYNEQFF. DNA for the CDR3: TGTGCCAGCAGCTTGCCGCCGTACAATGAGCAGTTCTTC.

This clone was counted once. Other DNA sequences in the same sample also yield this CDR3. CDR3 coding DNA: TGCGCCAGCAGCTTGGGGCAGGGGCCATATGGCTACACCTTC. This gives the protein CASSLGQGPYGYTF. The rearrangement uses TRBV5-1 and TRBJ1-2; D possibly corresponds to TRBD1 (6 bases). The V gene lost 0 bases and the J gene lost 5 bases, with 11 bases spanning the gap. There are 14 residues in the CDR3. Germline V gives CDR1 SGHRS, CDR2 YFSETQ.

The V and J genes are TRBV30 and TRBJ2-2; no clear D gene. There are 11 residues in the CDR3. CDR1 and CDR2 from the germline V gene are GTSNPN and SVGIG (reference sequence). V dropped 4 bases and J dropped 10 bases, with 10 bases sitting between them. The CDR3 spells CAWTRVVELFF. The CDR3 DNA is TGTGCCTGGACCCGTGTAGTGGAGCTGTTTTTT.

This chain joins TRBV9 and TRBJ1-2; no clear D gene. From germline, CDR1 is SGDLS and CDR2 YYNGEE. The CDR3 extends over 14 amino acids. V was pared by 0 bases and J by 8 bases, with 14 bases between. The CDR3 protein is CASSVVLRAEGYTF. Here the CDR3 DNA reads TGTGCCAGCAGCGTAGTATTGAGGGCGGAGGGCTACACCTTC. The variable domain in full, with the rest retrieved from reference TRBV9 and TRBJ1-2, is DSGVTQTPKHLITATGQRVTLRCSPRSGDLSVYWYQQSLDQGLQFLIQYYNGEERAKGNILERFSAQQFPDLHSELNLSSLELGDSALYFCASSVVLRAEGYTFGSGTRLTVV.

A few counts support this clone. The CDR3 protein is CASSVSSVHEQFF. The CDR3, as DNA: TGTGCCAGCAGCGTATCTAGCGTGCATGAGCAGTTCTTC. This rearrangement joins TRBV7-3 to TRBJ2-1, with D possibly being TRBD2 (6 bases). V lost 5 bases and J 8 bases, leaving 13 bases between the germline ends. The CDR3 is made up of 13 amino acids. Germline CDR1 and CDR2: SGHTA and FQGTGA.

The chain links TRBV6-5 to TRBJ2-7, with D possibly being TRBD1 or TRBD2 (5 bases each). The CDR3 runs 13 residues. Trimming removed 7 bases at V and 2 bases at J, with 12 bases between. Germline V gene sequence: CDR1 MNHEY, CDR2 SVGAGI. The CDR3 bases are TGTGCCAGCACGGGGACGCTCCCCTACGAGCAGTACTTC. It is translated as CASTGTLPYEQYF.

The chain links TRBV25-1 to TRBJ1-6; D remains ambiguous. The CDR3 sequence is 13 residues long. With 3 bases removed from V and 9 bases from J, the gap between germline ends came to 9 bases. Per the germline V gene, CDR1 is MGHDK and CDR2 is SYGVNS. The CDR3 sequence: CASSDRARSPLHF. The CDR3 bases are TGTGCCAGCAGTGATAGGGCCCGTTCACCCCTCCACTTT.

The sample holds one count of this clone. The chain combines TRBV19 with TRBJ1-5, with TRBD1 matching 9 bases. The CDR3 loop spans 15 amino acids. The V and J ends lost 7 bases and 6 bases, in that order; junction bases with no gene match: 10. Germline CDR1 is LNHDA and CDR2 is SQIVND (reference sequence). For the CDR3, the DNA is TGTGCCAGTACTAAGGGACAGGGAAAAAGTCAGCCCCAGCATTTT. This translates into CASTKGQGKSQPQHF.

This chain links TRBV2 with TRBJ1-5, with D hard to call. Trimming cost V 4 bases and J 5 bases, with 15 bases left between them. CDR1 is SNHLY, CDR2 FYNNEI, per germline. The CDR3 extends over 15 amino acids. This CDR3 is CASSVIGSRDQPQHF. The CDR3 DNA reads as TGTGCCAGCAGTGTAATCGGTTCCCGTGATCAGCCCCAGCATTTT.

The V and J genes are TRBV4-2 and TRBJ2-5, with D hard to call. V was shortened by 0 bases and J by 4 bases, with 6 bases between the two germline ends. The germline gives CDR1 LGHNA, CDR2 YNFKEQ. The CDR3 runs 13 residues. CDR3 amino acids: CASSQDRGETQYF. The CDR3 region has the DNA TGTGCCAGCAGCCAAGATCGAGGAGAGACCCAGTACTTC.

V is TRBV4-1 and J is TRBJ2-3, with D maybe TRBD1 (5 bases). Trimming removed 4 bases at V and 3 bases at J, with 17 bases between. The CDR3 is 16 residues long. CDR1 MGHRA and CDR2 YSYEKL come from the germline V gene. The CDR3 DNA is TGCGCCAGCAGCCCAGGGTGGGTTGGAACAACAGATACGCAGTATTTT. Translating it yields CASSPGWVGTTDTQYF.

This clone was picked up a small number of times. V and J are TRBV30 and TRBJ1-5; 7 bases line up with TRBD1. V shed 4 bases and J 2 bases; nucleotides not matched to a gene: 11. Germline values: CDR1 GTSNPN, CDR2 SVGIG (reference sequence). This CDR3 comprises 16 residues. CDR3 DNA sequence: TGTGCCTGGAATCGGAAGGGGGCGCGAGGCAATCAGCCCCAGCATTTT. It yields the protein CAWNRKGARGNQPQHF.

The rearrangement uses TRBV2 and TRBJ1-2; 7 bases align to TRBD1. Germline values: CDR1 SNHLY, CDR2 FYNNEI. The CDR3 has 16 amino acids. V shed 4 bases and J 4 bases; nucleotides not matched to a gene: 12. The CDR3 nucleotides read TGTGCCAGCAGTGTGGTTGTTTGGGACAGTCCCTATGGCTACACCTTC. Its protein is CASSVVVWDSPYGYTF.

CDR3 sequence: CASSDHWGTDTQYF. The CDR3 coding sequence is TGTGCCAGCAGTGACCACTGGGGAACAGATACGCAGTATTTT. The chain has TRBV27 and TRBJ2-3; D not resolved. CDR3 length: 14 residues. Trimming left V 5 bases short and J 3 bases short, with 12 bases between. Germline assignment: CDR1 MNHEY and CDR2 SMNVEV (reference sequence).

This chain links TRBV29-1 with TRBJ2-1; 7 positions agree with TRBD1. CDR1 and CDR2 (germline): SQVTM, ANQGSEA. The CDR3 runs to 14 residues. V lost 4 bases, J lost 4 bases, and 7 bases stayed unmatched. CDR3 loop: CSVVNRGMYNEQFF. The DNA for the CDR3 is TGCAGCGTTGTAAACAGGGGAATGTACAATGAGCAGTTCTTC.

This chain connects TRBV9 to TRBJ1-1; TRBD1 is a possible D gene (5 bases). Germline values: CDR1 SGDLS, CDR2 YYNGEE. V was pared by 1 base and J by 5 bases, with 9 bases between. This CDR3 has 13 residues. CDR3 residues: CASSVKGTTEAFF. For the CDR3, the DNA is TGTGCCAGCAGCGTAAAGGGGACGACTGAAGCTTTCTTT.

In its sample, this clone was seen a few times. The CDR3 region is CASSLSANEGEQYF. The CDR3 DNA is TGCGCCAGCAGCTTATCAGCCAATGAGGGCGAGCAGTACTTC. This rearrangement joins TRBV5-1 to TRBJ2-7; weak D call: TRBD2 (5 bases). Germline V gene data show CDR1 as SGHRS and CDR2 as YFSETQ. Trimming cost V 2 bases and J 6 bases, with 15 bases left between them. The CDR3 has 14 amino acids.

This clone was seen a few times. CDR3 coding DNA: TGTGCCAGCAAGGCCGGGACAGGGAAGAGCACTGAAGCTTTCTTT. This translates into CASKAGTGKSTEAFF. The rearrangement joins TRBV2 to TRBJ1-1, with 9 nucleotides matching TRBD1. Trimming took 7 bases from V and 4 from J; bases not matched to a gene: 10. The germline CDR1 and CDR2 sequences are SNHLY and FYNNEI. CDR3 length equals 15 residues.

The rearrangement links TRBV9 to TRBJ2-3; D not resolved. Looked up from germline, CDR1 is SGDLS and CDR2 is YYNGEE. Trimming removed 0 bases at V and 5 bases at J, with 10 bases between. The CDR3 covers 14 residues. CDR3 sequence reads: CASSVGRPGDTQYF. Written as DNA, the CDR3 is TGTGCCAGCAGCGTAGGGCGACCGGGAGATACGCAGTATTTT.

J is TRBJ1-2 and V is TRBV29-1; 7 positions agree with TRBD1. The germline CDR1 and CDR2 sequences are SQVTM and ANQGSEA. The CDR3 loop spans 13 amino acids. V shed 7 bases, J shed 8 bases, and the junction held 13 bases outside the gene matches. For the CDR3, the DNA is TGCAGCGGCGTGACAGGGAATGGAAAGGGCTACACCTTC. It yields the protein CSGVTGNGKGYTF.

This sequence joins TRBV19 and TRBJ1-4, with D perhaps TRBD1 (5 bases). Germline assignment: CDR1 LNHDA and CDR2 SQIVND (reference sequence). The CDR3 runs to 14 residues. Trimming shortened V by 6 bases and J by 7 bases, and 15 bases separated the two germline ends. CDR3 nucleotides: TGTGCCAGTAGGACGGGACGCGCTGTTGAAAAACTGTTTTTT. Amino acids: CASRTGRAVEKLFF.

The rearrangement joins TRBV7-8 to TRBJ1-6, with 7 bases lining up with TRBD1. Trimming removed 4 bases from V and 6 bases from J; junction bases left unmatched: 9. Germline lookup yields CDR1 SGHVS and CDR2 FQNEAQ. The CDR3 has 16 residues. The CDR3 coding sequence is TGTGCCAGCAGCTCAATCGGACAGGCGCGTAATTCACCCCTCCACTTT. Encoded protein: CASSSIGQARNSPLHF.

This rearrangement joins TRBV5-1 to TRBJ2-1, with D possibly being TRBD2 (6 bases). CDR3 length equals 14 residues. Germline lookup yields CDR1 SGHRS and CDR2 YFSETQ. Trimming pared 1 base from V and 6 bases from J, leaving 11 bases between. The CDR3 sequence is CASSLMGGINEQFF. The CDR3 DNA sequence: TGCGCCAGCAGCTTGATGGGGGGAATCAATGAGCAGTTCTTC.

This chain links TRBV4-2 with TRBJ1-1, with 8 bases fitting TRBD1. This CDR3 region has 16 residues. Germline loops: CDR1 LGHNA, CDR2 YNFKEQ. V was pared by 4 bases and J by 1 base, with 8 bases of the junction left unmatched. CDR3 amino acids: CASSRSTGGGNTEAFF. CDR3 DNA: TGTGCCAGCAGCCGATCTACAGGGGGTGGGAACACTGAAGCTTTCTTT.